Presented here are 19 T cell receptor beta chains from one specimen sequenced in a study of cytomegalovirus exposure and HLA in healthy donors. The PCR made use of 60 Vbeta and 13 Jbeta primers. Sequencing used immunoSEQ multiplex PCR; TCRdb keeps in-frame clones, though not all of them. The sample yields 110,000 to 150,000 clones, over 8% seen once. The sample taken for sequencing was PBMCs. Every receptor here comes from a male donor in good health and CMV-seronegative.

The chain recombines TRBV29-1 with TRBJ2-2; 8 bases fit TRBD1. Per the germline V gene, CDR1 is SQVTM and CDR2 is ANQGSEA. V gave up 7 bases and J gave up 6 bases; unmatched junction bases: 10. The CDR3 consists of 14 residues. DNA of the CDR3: TGCAGCGCCGGACAGGGTGGTGTTCCCGGGGAGCTGTTTTTT. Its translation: CSAGQGGVPGELFF.

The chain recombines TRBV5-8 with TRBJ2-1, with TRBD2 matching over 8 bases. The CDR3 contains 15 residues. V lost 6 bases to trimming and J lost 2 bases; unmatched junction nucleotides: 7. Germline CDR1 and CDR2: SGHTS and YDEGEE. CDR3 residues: CASTRGGNPYNEQFF. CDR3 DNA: TGTGCCAGCACCCGGGGGGGCAACCCCTACAATGAGCAGTTCTTC. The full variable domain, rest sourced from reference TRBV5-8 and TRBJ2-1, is EAGVTQSPTHLIKTRGQQATLRCSPISGHTSVYWYQQALGLGLQFLLWYDEGEERNRGNFPPRFSGRQFPNYSSELNVNALELEDSALYLCASTRGGNPYNEQFFGPGTRLTVL.

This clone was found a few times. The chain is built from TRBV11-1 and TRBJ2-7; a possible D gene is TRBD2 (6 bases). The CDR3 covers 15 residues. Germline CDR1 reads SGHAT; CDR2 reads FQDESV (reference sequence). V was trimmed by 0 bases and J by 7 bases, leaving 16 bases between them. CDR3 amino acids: CASSLASGGIREQYF. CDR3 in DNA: TGTGCCAGCAGCTTAGCTAGCGGAGGCATTAGGGAGCAGTACTTC.

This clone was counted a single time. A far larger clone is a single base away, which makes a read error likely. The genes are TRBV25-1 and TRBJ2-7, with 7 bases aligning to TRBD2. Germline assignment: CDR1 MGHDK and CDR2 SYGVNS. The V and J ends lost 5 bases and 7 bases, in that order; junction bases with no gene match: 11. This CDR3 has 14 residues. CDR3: CASSNDREAAEQYF. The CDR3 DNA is TGTGCCAGCAGTAATGACCGGGAGGCTGCGGAGCAGTACTTC.

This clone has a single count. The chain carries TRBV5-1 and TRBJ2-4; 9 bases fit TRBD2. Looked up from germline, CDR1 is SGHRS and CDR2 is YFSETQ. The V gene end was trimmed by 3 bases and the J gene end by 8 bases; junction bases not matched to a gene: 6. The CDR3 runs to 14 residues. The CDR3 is CASSSGASGDIQYF. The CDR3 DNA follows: TGCGCCAGCAGCTCGGGGGCTAGCGGGGACATTCAGTACTTC. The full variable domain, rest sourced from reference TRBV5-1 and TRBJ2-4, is KAGVTQTPRYLIKTRGQQVTLSCSPISGHRSVSWYQQTPGQGLQFLFEYFSETQRNKGNFPGRFSGRQFSNSRSEMNVSTLELGDSALYLCASSSGASGDIQYFGAGTRLSVL.

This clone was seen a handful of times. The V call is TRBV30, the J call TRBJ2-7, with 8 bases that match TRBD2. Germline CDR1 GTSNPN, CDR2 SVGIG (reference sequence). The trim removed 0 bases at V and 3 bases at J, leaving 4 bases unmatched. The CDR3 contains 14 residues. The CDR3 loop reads CAWSVQLAGYEQYF. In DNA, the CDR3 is TGTGCCTGGAGTGTCCAGCTAGCGGGCTACGAGCAGTACTTC. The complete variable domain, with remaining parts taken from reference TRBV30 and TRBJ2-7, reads SQTIHQWPATLVQPVGSPLSLECTVEGTSNPNLYWYRQAAGRGLQLLFYSVGIGQISSEVPQNLSASRPQDRQFILSSKKLLLSDSGFYLCAWSVQLAGYEQYFGPGTRLTVT.

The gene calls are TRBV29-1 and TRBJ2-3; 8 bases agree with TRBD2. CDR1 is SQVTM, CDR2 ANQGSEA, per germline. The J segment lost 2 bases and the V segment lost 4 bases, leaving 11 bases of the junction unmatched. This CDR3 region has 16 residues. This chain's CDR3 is CSVGGGTHVPTDTQYF. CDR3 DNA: TGCAGCGTTGGCGGGGGGACCCACGTCCCCACAGATACGCAGTATTTT.

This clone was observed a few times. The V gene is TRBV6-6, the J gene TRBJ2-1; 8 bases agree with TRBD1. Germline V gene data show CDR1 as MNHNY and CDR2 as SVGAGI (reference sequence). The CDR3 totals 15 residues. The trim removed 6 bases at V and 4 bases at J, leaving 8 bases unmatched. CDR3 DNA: TGTGCCAGCAGCCAAGGACAGGGTTTTTACAATGAGCAGTTCTTC. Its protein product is CASSQGQGFYNEQFF.

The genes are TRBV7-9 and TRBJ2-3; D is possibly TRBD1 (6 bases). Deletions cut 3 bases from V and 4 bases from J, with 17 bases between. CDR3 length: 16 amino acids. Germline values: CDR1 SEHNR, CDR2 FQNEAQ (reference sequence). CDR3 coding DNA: TGTGCCAGCAGCTTCCGGACAGCCAAGGGGCCAGATACGCAGTATTTT. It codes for CASSFRTAKGPDTQYF.

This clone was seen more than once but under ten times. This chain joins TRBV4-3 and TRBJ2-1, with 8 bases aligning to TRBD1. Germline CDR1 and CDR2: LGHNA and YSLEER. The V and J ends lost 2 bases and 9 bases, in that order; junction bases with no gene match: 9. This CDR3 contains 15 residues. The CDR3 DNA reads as TGCGCCAGCAGCCAACGGGGGACAGGCTCAGGTGAGCAGTTCTTC. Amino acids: CASSQRGTGSGEQFF.

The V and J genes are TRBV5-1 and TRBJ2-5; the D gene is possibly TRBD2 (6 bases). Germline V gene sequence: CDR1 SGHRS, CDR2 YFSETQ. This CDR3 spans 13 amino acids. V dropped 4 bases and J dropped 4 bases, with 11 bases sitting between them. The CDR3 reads CASSEGRGETQYF. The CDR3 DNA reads TGCGCCAGCAGCGAAGGGCGGGGAGAGACCCAGTACTTC. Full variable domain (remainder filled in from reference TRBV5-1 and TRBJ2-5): KAGVTQTPRYLIKTRGQQVTLSCSPISGHRSVSWYQQTPGQGLQFLFEYFSETQRNKGNFPGRFSGRQFSNSRSEMNVSTLELGDSALYLCASSEGRGETQYFGPGTRLLVL.

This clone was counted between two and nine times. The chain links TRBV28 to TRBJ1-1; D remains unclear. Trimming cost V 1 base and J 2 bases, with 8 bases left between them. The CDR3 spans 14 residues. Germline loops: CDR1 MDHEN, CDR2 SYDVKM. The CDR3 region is CASSLYSENTEAFF. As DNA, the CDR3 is TGTGCCAGCAGTTTATATTCAGAAAACACTGAAGCTTTCTTT.

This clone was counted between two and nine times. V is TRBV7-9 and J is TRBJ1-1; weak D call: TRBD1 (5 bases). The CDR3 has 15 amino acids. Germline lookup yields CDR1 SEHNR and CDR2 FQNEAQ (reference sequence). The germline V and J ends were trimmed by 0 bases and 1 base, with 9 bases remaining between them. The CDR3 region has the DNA TGTGCCAGCAGCTTAGCTGGGGCCGCGAACACTGAAGCTTTCTTT. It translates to CASSLAGAANTEAFF.

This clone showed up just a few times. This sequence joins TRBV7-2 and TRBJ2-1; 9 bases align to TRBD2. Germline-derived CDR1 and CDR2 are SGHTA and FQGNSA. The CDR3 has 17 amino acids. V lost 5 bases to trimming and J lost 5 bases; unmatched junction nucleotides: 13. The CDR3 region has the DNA TGTGCCAGCAGCGAGGAGGTATGGCGGGAGGGGGACAATGAGCAGTTCTTC. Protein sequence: CASSEEVWREGDNEQFF.

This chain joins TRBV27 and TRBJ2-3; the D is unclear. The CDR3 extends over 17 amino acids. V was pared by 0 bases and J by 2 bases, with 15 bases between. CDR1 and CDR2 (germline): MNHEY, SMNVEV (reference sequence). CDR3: CASSLSARPFDTDTQYF. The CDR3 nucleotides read TGTGCCAGCAGTTTATCTGCCAGGCCATTCGACACAGATACGCAGTATTTT.

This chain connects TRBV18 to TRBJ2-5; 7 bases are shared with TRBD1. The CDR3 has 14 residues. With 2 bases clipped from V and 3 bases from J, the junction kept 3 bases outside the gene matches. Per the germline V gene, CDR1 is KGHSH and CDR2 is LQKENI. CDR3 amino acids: CASSPGTVKETQYF. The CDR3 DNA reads TGTGCCAGCTCACCAGGGACAGTAAAAGAGACCCAGTACTTC.

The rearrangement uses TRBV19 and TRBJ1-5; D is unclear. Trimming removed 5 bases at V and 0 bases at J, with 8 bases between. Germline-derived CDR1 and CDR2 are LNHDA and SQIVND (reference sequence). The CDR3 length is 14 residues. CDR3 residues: CASSWAHSNQPQHF. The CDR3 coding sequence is TGTGCCAGTAGTTGGGCCCATAGCAATCAGCCCCAGCATTTT.

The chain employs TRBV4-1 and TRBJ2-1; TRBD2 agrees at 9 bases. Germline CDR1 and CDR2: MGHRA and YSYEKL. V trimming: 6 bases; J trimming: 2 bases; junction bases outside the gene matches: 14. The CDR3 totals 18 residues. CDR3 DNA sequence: TGCGCCAGCAGACAGCTGGGACTAGCAATTACGGCCTACAATGAGCAGTTCTTC. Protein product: CASRQLGLAITAYNEQFF.

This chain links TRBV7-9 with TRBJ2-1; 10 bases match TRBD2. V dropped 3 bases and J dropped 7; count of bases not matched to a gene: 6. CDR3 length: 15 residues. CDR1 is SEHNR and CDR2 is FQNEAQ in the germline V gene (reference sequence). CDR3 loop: CASSLSTSGVNEQFF. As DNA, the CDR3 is TGTGCCAGCAGCTTGTCTACTAGCGGGGTTAATGAGCAGTTCTTC.